This passage covers 14 T cell receptor beta chains from one sample sequenced in a study of T cell responses to AZD1222 COVID-19 vaccine. Produced via immunoSEQ multiplex PCR; TCRdb's table is partial and in-frame only. The sample lists roughly 100,000 clones; roughly 90% were seen once. The specimen comprised peripheral blood, sampled on day 0 of AZD1222 vaccination. The source is an adult in good health.

V is TRBV19 and J is TRBJ2-1; 10 nucleotides match TRBD1. CDR1 and CDR2 (germline): LNHDA, SQIVND (reference sequence). With 8 bases clipped from V and 4 bases from J, the junction kept 8 bases outside the gene matches. This CDR3 region has 15 residues. The CDR3: CASSPDRGIYNEQFF. CDR3 nucleotide sequence: TGTGCCAGTTCCCCGGACAGGGGGATATACAATGAGCAGTTCTTC.

This rearrangement joins TRBV7-2 to TRBJ1-2; 10 positions agree with TRBD1. The CDR3 has 14 residues. The V and J ends lost 5 bases and 7 bases, in that order; junction bases with no gene match: 7. Per the germline V gene, CDR1 is SGHTA and CDR2 is FQGNSA. Here the CDR3 DNA reads TGTGCCAGCAGCCATATGGGACAGGGGCTTGGCTACACCTTC. Its translation is CASSHMGQGLGYTF.

This chain uses TRBV28 with TRBJ1-2, with D maybe TRBD1 (5 bases). Germline CDR1 reads MDHEN; CDR2 reads SYDVKM. The V and J ends lost 5 bases and 8 bases respectively, with 12 bases between them. The CDR3 extends over 12 amino acids. Here the CDR3 DNA reads TGTGCCAGCAGTCCCCGGGGCCGGGGCTACACCTTC. The encoded protein is CASSPRGRGYTF.

The chain recombines TRBV11-2 with TRBJ2-1; D not certain. Per germline, CDR1 SGHAT and CDR2 FQNNGV. The CDR3 length is 15 residues. V was cut by 4 bases and J by 2 bases, with 12 bases left in between. CDR3 sequence (DNA): TGTGCCAGCAGCTCTACAAGGCTTGCCTACAATGAGCAGTTCTTC. This sequence encodes CASSSTRLAYNEQFF.

The chain couples TRBV5-1 to TRBJ2-2; 7 bases map to TRBD2. Trimming took 0 bases from V and 3 from J; bases not matched to a gene: 2. Germline assignment: CDR1 SGHRS and CDR2 YFSETQ. The CDR3 has 15 amino acids. CDR3 in amino acids: CASSLDLADTGELFF. The CDR3 DNA sequence: TGCGCCAGCAGCTTGGACCTAGCGGACACCGGGGAGCTGTTTTTT.

The rearrangement uses TRBV19 and TRBJ2-7; no clear D. CDR3 length: 15 amino acids. Germline values: CDR1 LNHDA, CDR2 SQIVND (reference sequence). V was cut by 4 bases and J by 5 bases, with 18 bases left in between. CDR3 DNA sequence: TGTGCCAGTAGTACCCAGATAGGGCGAATCCACGAGCAGTACTTC. Translated: CASSTQIGRIHEQYF. The entire variable domain, with the rest obtained from reference TRBV19 and TRBJ2-7, is as follows: DGGITQSPKYLFRKEGQNVTLSCEQNLNHDAMYWYRQDPGQGLRLIYYSQIVNDFQKGDIAEGYSVSREKKESFPLTVTSAQKNPTAFYLCASSTQIGRIHEQYFGPGTRLTVT.

V is TRBV5-6 and J is TRBJ2-7; weak D call: TRBD2 (7 bases). V lost 4 bases to trimming and J lost 2 bases, with 13 bases between them. Germline CDR1 SGHDT, CDR2 YYEEEE. The CDR3 spans 14 residues. In DNA, the CDR3 is TGTGCCAGCAGCAGGGGGACTACCACCTACGAGCAGTACTTC. Translated: CASSRGTTTYEQYF.

Here the CDR3 reads CASSQEANTGELFF. The DNA of the CDR3 is TGTGCCAGCAGCCAAGAGGCGAACACCGGGGAGCTGTTTTTT. This chain links TRBV4-2 with TRBJ2-2; D ambiguous. V shed 0 bases and J shed 0 bases, with 2 bases lying between them. CDR1 is LGHNA and CDR2 is YNFKEQ in the germline V gene. The CDR3 consists of 14 residues.

This chain joins TRBV6-2 or TRBV6-3 and TRBJ1-1; D unclear. Germline V gene lookup returns CDR1 MNHEY and CDR2 SVGEGT. This CDR3 has 14 residues. V shed 2 bases and J shed 4 bases, with 11 bases lying between them. In nucleotides, the CDR3 is TGTGCCAGCAGTTACGATTCGCTGATCACTGAAGCTTTCTTT. This encodes CASSYDSLITEAFF.

This chain links TRBV5-5 with TRBJ1-2; possible D gene TRBD1, 5 bases. The CDR3 length is 13 residues. Per the germline V gene, CDR1 is SGHKS and CDR2 is YYEKEE (reference sequence). The V end lost 3 bases, the J end lost 11 bases, and 17 bases lay between the germline ends. The CDR3 sequence: CASSSRWDRVYTF. The CDR3 bases are TGTGCCAGCAGCTCGAGATGGGACCGCGTTTACACCTTC.

This clone was picked up a small number of times. The gene calls are TRBV3-1 (or the pseudogene TRBV3-2) and TRBJ1-2, with 12 bases that match TRBD1. Per the germline V gene, CDR1 is LGHDT and CDR2 is YNNKEL (reference sequence). The length of the CDR3 is 16 residues. V lost 3 bases and J lost 2; bases outside the gene matches: 4. CDR3 amino acids: CASSQSGTGGNYGYTF. The CDR3 DNA reads as TGTGCCAGCAGCCAGTCCGGGACAGGGGGCAACTATGGCTACACCTTC.

The rearrangement joins TRBV27 to TRBJ1-1, with D unresolved. Trimming removed 0 bases from V and 5 bases from J, with 10 bases in between. The CDR3 extends over 14 amino acids. CDR1 and CDR2 from the germline V gene are MNHEY and SMNVEV (reference sequence). The CDR3: CASSLSWGYTEAFF. The CDR3 nucleotides read TGTGCCAGCAGTTTATCGTGGGGTTATACTGAAGCTTTCTTT.

This rearrangement joins TRBV2 to TRBJ1-5; D is uncertain. Trimming cost V 4 bases and J 3 bases, with 7 bases left between them. Looked up from germline, CDR1 is SNHLY and CDR2 is FYNNEI. The CDR3 loop spans 13 amino acids. CDR3 sequence (DNA): TGTGCCAGCAGTGTTCAGCACAATCAGCCCCAGCATTTT. Translating gives CASSVQHNQPQHF.

This chain links TRBV28 with TRBJ2-2, with D unresolved. The ends were cut back, 2 bases at V and 4 bases at J, with 5 bases in the middle. This CDR3 region has 13 residues. Per the germline V gene, CDR1 is MDHEN and CDR2 is SYDVKM. The CDR3 region is CASSLGGTGELFF. CDR3 nucleotide sequence: TGTGCCAGCAGTTTAGGTGGCACCGGGGAGCTGTTTTTT. Looking up the rest from reference TRBV28 and TRBJ2-2 gives the full variable domain: DVKVTQSSRYLVKRTGEKVFLECVQDMDHENMFWYRQDPGLGLRLIYFSYDVKMKEKGDIPEGYSVSREKKERFSLILESASTNQTSMYLCASSLGGTGELFFGEGSRLTVL.